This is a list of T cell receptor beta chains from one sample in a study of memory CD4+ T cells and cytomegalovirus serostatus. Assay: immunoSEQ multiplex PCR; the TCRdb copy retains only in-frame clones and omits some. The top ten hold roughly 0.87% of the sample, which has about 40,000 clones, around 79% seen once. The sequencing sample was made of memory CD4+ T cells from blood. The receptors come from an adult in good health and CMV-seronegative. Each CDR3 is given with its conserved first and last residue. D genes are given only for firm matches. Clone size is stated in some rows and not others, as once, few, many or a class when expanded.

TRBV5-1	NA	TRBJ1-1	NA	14	TGCGCCAGCAGCAGGGATGGGGGGAACACTGAAGCTTTCTTT	CASSRDGGNTEAFF
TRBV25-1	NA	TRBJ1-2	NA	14	TGTGCCAGCAGCCTCAGGGGCGACCCCCCCGGCTACACCTTC	CASSLRGDPPGYTF
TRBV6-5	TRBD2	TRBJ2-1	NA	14	TGTGCCAGCAGGACCGGACTAGCTAACAATGAGCAGTTCTTC	CASRTGLANNEQFF
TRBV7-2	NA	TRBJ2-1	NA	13	TGTGCCAGCAGCTCCAAGCATGGTAATGAGCAGTTCTTC	CASSSKHGNEQFF
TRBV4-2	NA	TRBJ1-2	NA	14	TGTGCCAGCAGCGAAGGGGTTGGGAACTATGGCTACACCTTC	CASSEGVGNYGYTF
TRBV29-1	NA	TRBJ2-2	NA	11	TGCAGCGTGACGGCCGCCCGGGAGCTGTTTTTT	CSVTAARELFF
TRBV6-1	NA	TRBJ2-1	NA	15	TGTGCCAGCAGCATTCGGACAGAAGCCTACAATGAGCAGTTCTTC	CASSIRTEAYNEQFF
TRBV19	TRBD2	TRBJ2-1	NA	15	TGTGCCAGTAGTAGGGGCGGGGGGGCCCGGAATGAGCAGTTCTTC	CASSRGGGARNEQFF
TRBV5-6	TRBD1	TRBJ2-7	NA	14	TGTGCCAGCAGGGGGACAGGGCTGACCTACGAGCAGTACTTC	CASRGTGLTYEQYF
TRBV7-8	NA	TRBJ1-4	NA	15	TGTGCCAGCAGCAACCCGGGACGGACTAATGAAAAACTGTTTTTT	CASSNPGRTNEKLFF
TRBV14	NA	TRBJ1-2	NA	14	TGTGCCAGCAGCCAAGATGGAAGAGGGGTAGGCTACACCTTC	CASSQDGRGVGYTF
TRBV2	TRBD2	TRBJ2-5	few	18	TGTGCCAGCAGTGAACTAACAGGGACTAGTGGCGGGTTAGAGACCCAGTACTTC	CASSELTGTSGGLETQYF
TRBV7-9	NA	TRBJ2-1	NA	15	TGTGCCAGCAGCTTAGCCAGAACTGTAACCGGCGAGCAGTTCTTC	CASSLARTVTGEQFF
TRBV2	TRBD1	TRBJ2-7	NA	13	TGTGCCAGCATAAAAGGGGGCCTGTACGAGCAGTACTTC	CASIKGGLYEQYF
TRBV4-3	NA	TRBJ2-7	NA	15	TGCGCCAGCAGCCAACGGTTGGTACAGGGCTACGAGCAGTACTTC	CASSQRLVQGYEQYF
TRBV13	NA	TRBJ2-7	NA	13	TGTGCCAACAGCCGAATATCTGACTACGAGCAGTACTTC	CANSRISDYEQYF
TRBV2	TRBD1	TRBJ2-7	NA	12	TGTGCCAGCCGGGACAGGGGTTACGAGCAGTACTTC	CASRDRGYEQYF
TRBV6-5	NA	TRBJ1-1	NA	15	TGTGCCAGCAGTTACCCTGGACAGTTGTTCACTGAAGCTTTCTTT	CASSYPGQLFTEAFF
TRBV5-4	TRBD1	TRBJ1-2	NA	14	TGTGCCAGCAGCTATAAAGGACAGGGGAGTGGCTACACCTTC	CASSYKGQGSGYTF
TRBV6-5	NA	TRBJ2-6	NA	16	TGTGCCAGCAGTTACGCAGGGGACTCTGGGGCCAACGTCCTGACTTTC	CASSYAGDSGANVLTF
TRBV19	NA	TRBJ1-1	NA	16	TGTGCCAGTAGTTCCCCCCTCCGGGTTGTGAACACTGAAGCTTTCTTT	CASSSPLRVVNTEAFF
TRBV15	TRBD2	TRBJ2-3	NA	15	TGTGCCACCAGCAGAGGGACTAGCGGCGCAGATACGCAGTATTTT	CATSRGTSGADTQYF
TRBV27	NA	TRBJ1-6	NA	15	TGTGCCAGCAGTTCGGCCGGGACCCTAAATTCACCCCTCCACTTT	CASSSAGTLNSPLHF
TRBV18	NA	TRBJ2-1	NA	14	TGTGCCAGCTCACCCACCCTAGGGGCGAATGAGCAGTTCTTC	CASSPTLGANEQFF
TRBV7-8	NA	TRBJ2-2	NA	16	TGTGCCAGCAGCTATTACAGGGTCCCTTGGACCGGGGAGCTGTTTTTT	CASSYYRVPWTGELFF
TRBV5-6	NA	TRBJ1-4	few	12	TGTGCCAGCAGCTTGACAGGCAAGAGACTGTTTTTT	CASSLTGKRLFF
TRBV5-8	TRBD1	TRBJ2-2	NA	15	TGTGCCAGCAGCAGCGGGACAGGGGGAACCGGGGAGCTGTTTTTT	CASSSGTGGTGELFF
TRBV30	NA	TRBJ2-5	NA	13	TGTGCCTGGAGTGTGCGAGTTCGGGAGACCCAGTACTTC	CAWSVRVRETQYF
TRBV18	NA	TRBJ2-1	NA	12	TGTGCCAGCTCACAAATACTAGATGAGCAGTTCTTC	CASSQILDEQFF
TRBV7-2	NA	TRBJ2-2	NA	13	TGTGCCAGCCTTCCAAGGGGTACCGGGGAGCTGTTTTTT	CASLPRGTGELFF
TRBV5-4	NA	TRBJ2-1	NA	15	TGTGCCAGCAGCGCTTACGGGACCAGTTACAATGAGCAGTTCTTC	CASSAYGTSYNEQFF
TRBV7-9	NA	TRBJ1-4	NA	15	TGTGCCAGCAGCTTAATAGGGGGTGCTAATGAAAAACTGTTTTTT	CASSLIGGANEKLFF
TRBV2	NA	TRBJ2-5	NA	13	TGTGCCAGCAGACCGAACCCCCAAGAGACCCAGTACTTC	CASRPNPQETQYF
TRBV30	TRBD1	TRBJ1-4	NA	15	TGTGCCTGGAGTGCGACCCAGGGGGCTAATGAAAAACTGTTTTTT	CAWSATQGANEKLFF
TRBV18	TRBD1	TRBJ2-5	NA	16	TGTGCCAGCTCACCCGGGACAGGGTATATTTTCGAGACCCAGTACTTC	CASSPGTGYIFETQYF
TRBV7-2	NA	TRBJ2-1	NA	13	TGTGCCAGCAGCTGGGGGGCCGTAGATGAGCAGTTCTTC	CASSWGAVDEQFF
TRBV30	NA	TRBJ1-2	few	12	TGTGCCTGGAGCCAGGGGCCGGAAAGCTACACCTTC	CAWSQGPESYTF
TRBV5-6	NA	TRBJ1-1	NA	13	TGTGCCAGCAGCTTTTGGGGGGGAACTGAAGCTTTCTTT	CASSFWGGTEAFF
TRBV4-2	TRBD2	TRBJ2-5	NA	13	TGTGCCAGCAGCCCACAGCGGGGTGGTGCCCAGTACTTC	CASSPQRGGAQYF
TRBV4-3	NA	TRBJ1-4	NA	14	TGCGCCAGCAGCCAGGGCCCAGGTTATGAAAAACTGTTTTTT	CASSQGPGYEKLFF
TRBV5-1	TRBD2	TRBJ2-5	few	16	TGCGCCAGCAGCTTGGTAGTGTCTAGCGGGGTTGAGACCCAGTACTTC	CASSLVVSSGVETQYF
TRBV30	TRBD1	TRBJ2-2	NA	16	TGTGCCTGGACTGGACCGGGACAGACAAACACCGGGGAGCTGTTTTTT	CAWTGPGQTNTGELFF
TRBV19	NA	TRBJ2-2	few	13	TGTGCCAGTAACCTATTGAACACCGGGGAGCTGTTTTTT	CASNLLNTGELFF
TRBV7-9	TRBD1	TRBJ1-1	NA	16	TGTGCCAGCAGGGGACCGTTAGGGGGCGAGTCGGGTGAAGCTTTCTTT	CASRGPLGGESGEAFF
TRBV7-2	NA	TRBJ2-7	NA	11	TGTGCCAGCAGCTCCGTCTACGAGCAGTACTTC	CASSSVYEQYF